These 22 T cell receptor beta chains were all obtained from the same sample, sequenced in a study of identical twins. TCRdb used MiXCR to reprocess the 5' RACE reads, holding one entry per CDR3 protein. The sample consists of about 550,000 distinct CDR3 sequences, 20% to 25% of them appearing once. The same sample was also studied in work on yellow fever vaccine responses in identical twins.

The sequenced sample was CD4+ T cells sorted from blood. The receptors come from a woman aged 18 to 35 in good health.

This chain uses TRBV27 with TRBJ2-1, with 13 bases matching TRBD2. J gave up 5 bases and V 3 bases, and 7 bases lay outside the gene matches. Germline V lookup: CDR1 MNHEY, CDR2 SMNVEV (reference sequence). The CDR3 runs to 17 residues. Here the CDR3 DNA reads TGTGCCAGCAGTTTCCTCGGACTAGCGGGAGTGGACAATGAGCAGTTCTTC. Residues: CASSFLGLAGVDNEQFF.

This clonotype appeared a few times. V is TRBV5-1 and J is TRBJ2-1; possible D gene TRBD1, 6 bases. The CDR3 has 16 amino acids. The V end was cut by 4 bases, the J end by 9 bases, with 23 bases between. From germline, CDR1 is SGHRS and CDR2 YFSETQ. The CDR3 DNA is TGCGCCAGCAGCCCGACAGACAGGTATTTTTTGGTTGAGCAGTTCTTC. Translating it yields CASSPTDRYFLVEQFF. The complete variable domain, with remaining parts taken from reference TRBV5-1 and TRBJ2-1, reads KAGVTQTPRYLIKTRGQQVTLSCSPISGHRSVSWYQQTPGQGLQFLFEYFSETQRNKGNFPGRFSGRQFSNSRSEMNVSTLELGDSALYLCASSPTDRYFLVEQFFGPGTRLTVL.

The chain combines TRBV20-1 with TRBJ2-1; 9 bases fit TRBD2. Losses at the gene ends were 2 bases for V and 4 bases for J; bases not matched to a gene: 0. From germline, CDR1 is DFQATT and CDR2 SNEGSKA (reference sequence). The CDR3 covers 13 residues. The DNA for the CDR3 is TGCAGTGCTAGACTAGCGGGATACAATGAGCAGTTCTTC. Its translation: CSARLAGYNEQFF.

There are many counts of this clonotype. CDR3 loop: CASSEDAGLGGELFF. The DNA of the CDR3 is TGTGCCAGCAGCGAGGATGCAGGGCTCGGCGGGGAGCTGTTTTTT. The chain carries TRBV12-3 or TRBV12-4 and TRBJ2-2; D possibly corresponds to TRBD1 (5 bases). The CDR3 has 15 residues. The V and J ends lost 6 bases and 7 bases respectively, with 18 bases between them.

This chain connects TRBV12-3 or TRBV12-4 to TRBJ2-6, with a weak D call TRBD1 (6 bases). The CDR3 totals 15 residues. Trimming cost V 5 bases and J 0 bases, with 8 bases left between them. The DNA of the CDR3 is TGTGCCAGCAGTGACAGGCCCTCTGGGGCCAACGTCCTGACTTTC. Amino acids: CASSDRPSGANVLTF.

This clonotype came up a few times. The chain combines TRBV24-1 with TRBJ2-7, with 7 bases fitting TRBD2. Trimming at V came to 1 base and at J to 4 bases, leaving 9 bases not matched to a gene. CDR3 length: 16 amino acids. The V gene's germline CDR1 is KGHDR and CDR2 SFDVKD. The CDR3, as DNA: TGTGCCACCAGTGATTTTAAGGGACTATGGATGTACGAGCAGTACTTC. It is translated as CATSDFKGLWMYEQYF.

This clonotype was seen a few times. This chain joins TRBV7-2 and TRBJ2-1; D is uncertain. V was trimmed by 1 base and J by 5 bases, leaving 15 bases between them. The CDR3 length is 16 residues. Looked up from germline, CDR1 is SGHTA and CDR2 is FQGNSA. The CDR3 DNA sequence: TGTGCCAGCAGCTTAGTACGTACGAGGATTGACAATGAGCAGTTCTTC. Residues: CASSLVRTRIDNEQFF.

The chain is built from TRBV20-1 and TRBJ2-6; D call uncertain. Trimming took off 5 bases at V and 0 bases at J, with 11 bases between the two ends. Per the germline V gene, CDR1 is DFQATT and CDR2 is SNEGSKA (reference sequence). The length of the CDR3 is 15 residues. The chain's CDR3 is CSAGVIGSGANVLTF. CDR3 nucleotide sequence: TGCAGTGCTGGTGTAATCGGCTCTGGGGCCAACGTCCTGACTTTC.

This clonotype was observed a few times. J is TRBJ2-2 and V is TRBV6-1; the match to TRBD2 covers 7 bases. V trimming: 7 bases; J trimming: 4 bases; junction bases outside the gene matches: 6. CDR1 and CDR2 (germline): MNHNS, SASEGT. The CDR3 length is 14 residues. The CDR3 DNA follows: TGTGCCAGCAATGGGAGGGCAGCCACCGGGGAGCTGTTTTTT. Amino acids: CASNGRAATGELFF.

There are a few counts of this clonotype. The V gene is TRBV7-9, the J gene TRBJ2-7, with a weak D call TRBD1 (5 bases). Trimming removed 5 bases at V and 6 bases at J, with 11 bases between. This CDR3 comprises 12 residues. Germline assignment: CDR1 SEHNR and CDR2 FQNEAQ (reference sequence). This CDR3 is CASSTGHIEQYF. The CDR3 DNA reads TGTGCCAGCAGCACCGGACACATCGAGCAGTACTTC.

V gene TRBV5-1 combines with J gene TRBJ2-1; the D is unclear. In germline, CDR1 is SGHRS, CDR2 YFSETQ. Trimming stripped 3 bases from V and 10 bases from J, with 20 bases between. The CDR3 extends over 15 amino acids. The CDR3, as DNA: TGCGCCAGCAGCTCCGAAATTGGACGGCAAAAGGAGCAGTTCTTC. It encodes CASSSEIGRQKEQFF.

The V call is TRBV10-3, the J call TRBJ2-5; TRBD1 might be the D (6 bases). Germline lookup yields CDR1 ENHRY and CDR2 SYGVKD. V lost 4 bases to trimming and J lost 4 bases, with 7 bases between them. This CDR3 is 12 amino acids long. CDR3 region: CAISVGGETQYF. DNA for the CDR3: TGTGCCATCAGTGTAGGGGGAGAGACCCAGTACTTC.

The chain uses TRBV27 and TRBJ1-1; D is unclear. Germline V gene sequence: CDR1 MNHEY, CDR2 SMNVEV (reference sequence). The CDR3 consists of 8 residues. CDR3 protein: CAPSGAFF. In DNA, the CDR3 is TGTGCACCCTCAGGAGCTTTCTTT.

This CDR3 is CASRMGGRNIQYF. The CDR3 DNA reads as TGTGCCAGCAGAATGGGGGGGAGGAACATTCAGTACTTC. This chain connects TRBV2 to TRBJ2-4; TRBD2 aligns across 7 bases. This CDR3 region has 13 residues. CDR1 and CDR2 (germline): SNHLY, FYNNEI. Trimming took 6 bases from V and 7 from J; bases not matched to a gene: 6.

This clonotype was seen a few times. For the CDR3, the DNA is TGCAGCGTTGACGGGACAGGGATTAACTATGGCTACACCTTC. The encoded protein is CSVDGTGINYGYTF. This rearrangement joins TRBV29-1 to TRBJ1-2, with 9 bases identical to TRBD1. V shed 3 bases and J 1 base; nucleotides not matched to a gene: 3. The CDR3 is 14 amino acids. The germline gives CDR1 SQVTM, CDR2 ANQGSEA. Supplemented by reference TRBV29-1 and TRBJ1-2, the full variable domain reads SAVISQKPSRDICQRGTSLTIQCQVDSQVTMMFWYRQQPGQSLTLIATANQGSEATYESGFVIDKFPISRPNLTFSTLTVSNMSPEDSSIYLCSVDGTGINYGYTFGSGTRLTVV.

This clonotype was seen a few times. The chain is built from TRBV12-3 or TRBV12-4 and TRBJ2-1; 7 bases agree with TRBD2. The CDR3 loop spans 15 amino acids. The V gene end was trimmed by 6 bases and the J gene end by 7 bases; junction bases not matched to a gene: 12. The CDR3 bases are TGTGCCAGCAGAACCAGCGGGGAGGCAGTAAATGAGCAGTTCTTC. Translated, it gives CASRTSGEAVNEQFF.

This clonotype occurred a few times. At one boundary the junction diverges from the germline segment, which might be a read error. The chain carries TRBV5-1 and TRBJ2-1; D might be TRBD1 (5 bases). CDR1 and CDR2 from the germline V gene are SGHRS and YFSETQ. The CDR3 runs to 15 residues. CDR3 coding DNA: TGCGCCAGCAGCACGAACGGACATTCCTTCAATGAGCAGTTCTTC. The encoded protein is CASSTNGHSFNEQFF. The whole variable domain, remainder taken from reference TRBV5-1 and TRBJ2-1, is KAGVTQTPRYLIKTRGQQVTLSCSPISGHRSVSWYQQTPGQGLQFLFEYFSETQRNKGNFPGRFSGRQFSNSRSEMNVSTLELGDSALYLCASSTNGHSFNEQFFGPGTRLTVL.

The gene calls are TRBV10-3 and TRBJ2-3; D gene uncertain. This CDR3 is built from 13 residues. Germline CDR1 is ENHRY and CDR2 is SYGVKD. Trimming removed 4 bases at V and 6 bases at J, with 11 bases between. In DNA, the CDR3 is TGTGCCATCAGTGGGCAGTACACTGATACGCAGTATTTT. Amino acids: CAISGQYTDTQYF.

This clonotype appeared a few times. This chain uses TRBV18 with TRBJ2-2; TRBD1 matches 12 bases. Unmatched junction bases numbered 9, after V lost 3 bases and J lost 1 base. There are 19 residues in the CDR3. Germline assignment: CDR1 KGHSH and CDR2 LQKENI. CDR3 region: CASSPPRDRGRENTGELFF. The DNA for the CDR3 is TGTGCCAGCTCACCGCCCCGGGACAGGGGGCGGGAGAACACCGGGGAGCTGTTTTTT.

This sequence joins TRBV10-3 and TRBJ2-1, with TRBD1 identical over 8 bases. Losses at the gene ends were 3 bases for V and 7 bases for J; bases not matched to a gene: 8. This CDR3 has 15 amino acids. Germline values: CDR1 ENHRY, CDR2 SYGVKD. The CDR3 loop is CAISEMAGGLNEQFF. CDR3 coding DNA: TGTGCCATCAGTGAAATGGCAGGGGGCCTGAATGAGCAGTTCTTC.

This clonotype was found a few times. The J gene is TRBJ2-1, the V gene TRBV5-1; TRBD2 agrees at 13 bases. Trimming removed 4 bases from V and 6 bases from J; junction bases left unmatched: 4. CDR3 length equals 15 residues. CDR1 is SGHRS and CDR2 is YFSETQ in the germline V gene. Written as DNA, the CDR3 is TGCGCCAGCAGCCAGACTAGCGGGAGGTTCAATGAGCAGTTCTTC. Translating it yields CASSQTSGRFNEQFF.

The chain has TRBV5-1 and TRBJ2-7, with 9 bases that match TRBD1. Unmatched junction bases numbered 7, after V lost 2 bases and J lost 4 bases. The CDR3 consists of 15 residues. The V gene's germline CDR1 is SGHRS and CDR2 YFSETQ. The CDR3 DNA follows: TGCGCCAGCAGCTTCGCGGGACAGGGTTTGTACGAGCAGTACTTC. This translates into CASSFAGQGLYEQYF.